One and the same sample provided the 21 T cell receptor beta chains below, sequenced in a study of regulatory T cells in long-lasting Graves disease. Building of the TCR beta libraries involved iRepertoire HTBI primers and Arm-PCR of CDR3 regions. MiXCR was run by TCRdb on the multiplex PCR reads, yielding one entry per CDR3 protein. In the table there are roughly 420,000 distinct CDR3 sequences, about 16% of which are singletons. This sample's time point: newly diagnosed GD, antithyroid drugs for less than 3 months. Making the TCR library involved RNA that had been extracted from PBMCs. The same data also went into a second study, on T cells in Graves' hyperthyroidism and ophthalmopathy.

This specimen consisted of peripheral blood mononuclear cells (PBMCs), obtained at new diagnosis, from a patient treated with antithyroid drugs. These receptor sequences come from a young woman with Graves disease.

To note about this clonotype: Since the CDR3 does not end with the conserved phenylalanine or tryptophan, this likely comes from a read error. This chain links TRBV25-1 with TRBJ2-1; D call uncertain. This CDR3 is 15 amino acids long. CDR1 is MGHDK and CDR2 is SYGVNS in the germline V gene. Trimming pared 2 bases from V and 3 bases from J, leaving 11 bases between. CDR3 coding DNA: TGTGCCAGCAGTGAAGGGGTTGGGGACTACAATGAGCAGTTCCTC. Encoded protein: CASSEGVGDYNEQFL.

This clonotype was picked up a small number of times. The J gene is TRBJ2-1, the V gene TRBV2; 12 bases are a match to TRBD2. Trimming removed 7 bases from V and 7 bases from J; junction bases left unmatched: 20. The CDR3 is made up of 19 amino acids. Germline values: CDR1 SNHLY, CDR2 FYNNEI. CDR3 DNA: TGTGCCAGCACTACCAAAGGCCTAGCGGGAGGGCCTCGTAGTAATGAGCAGTTCTTC. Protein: CASTTKGLAGGPRSNEQFF. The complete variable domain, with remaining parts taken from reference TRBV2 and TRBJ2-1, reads EPEVTQTPSHQVTQMGQEVILRCVPISNHLYFYWYRQILGQKVEFLVSFYNNEISEKSEIFDDQFSVERPDGSNFTLKIRSTKLEDSAMYFCASTTKGLAGGPRSNEQFFGPGTRLTVL.

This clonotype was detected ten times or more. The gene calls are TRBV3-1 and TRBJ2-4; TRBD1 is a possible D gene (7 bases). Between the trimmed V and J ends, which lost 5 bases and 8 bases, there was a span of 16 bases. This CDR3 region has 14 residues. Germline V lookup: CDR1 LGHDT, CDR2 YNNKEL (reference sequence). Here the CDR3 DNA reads TGTGCCAGCAGCTTCAGGGGGGCGGAGGACATTCAGTACTTC. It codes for CASSFRGAEDIQYF. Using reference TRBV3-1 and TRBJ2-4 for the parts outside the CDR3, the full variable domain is DTAVSQTPKYLVTQMGNDKSIKCEQNLGHDTMYWYKQDSKKFLKIMFSYNNKELIINETVPNRFSPKSPDKAHLNLHINSLELGDSAVYFCASSFRGAEDIQYFGAGTRLSVL.

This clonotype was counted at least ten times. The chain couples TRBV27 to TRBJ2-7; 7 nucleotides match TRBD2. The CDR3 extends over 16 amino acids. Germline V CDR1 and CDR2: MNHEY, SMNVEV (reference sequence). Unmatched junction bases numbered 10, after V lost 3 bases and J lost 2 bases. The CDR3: CASSFLTSGKTYEQYF. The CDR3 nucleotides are TGTGCCAGCAGTTTTTTGACCAGCGGGAAAACCTACGAGCAGTACTTC.

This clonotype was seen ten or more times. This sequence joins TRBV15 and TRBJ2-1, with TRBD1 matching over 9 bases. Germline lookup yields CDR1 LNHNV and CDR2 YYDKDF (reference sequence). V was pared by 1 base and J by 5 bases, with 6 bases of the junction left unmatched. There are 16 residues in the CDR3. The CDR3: CATSRVGTGINNEQFF. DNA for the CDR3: TGTGCCACCAGCAGAGTCGGGACAGGGATAAACAATGAGCAGTTCTTC.

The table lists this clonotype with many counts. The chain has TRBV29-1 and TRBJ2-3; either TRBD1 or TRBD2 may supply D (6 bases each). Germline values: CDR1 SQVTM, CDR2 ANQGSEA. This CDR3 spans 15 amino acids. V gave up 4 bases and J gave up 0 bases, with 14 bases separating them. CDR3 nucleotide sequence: TGCAGCGTTGCCTCAGGGGACTCTAGCACAGATACGCAGTATTTT. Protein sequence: CSVASGDSSTDTQYF.

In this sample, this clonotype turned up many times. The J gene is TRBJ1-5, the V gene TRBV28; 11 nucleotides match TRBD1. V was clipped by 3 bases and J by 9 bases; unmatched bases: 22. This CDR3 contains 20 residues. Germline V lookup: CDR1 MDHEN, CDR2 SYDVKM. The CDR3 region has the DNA TGTGCCAGCAGTTTTCTGTTTCGGGGACAGGGGGGCGCGAGTTCTTTGCCCCAGCATTTT. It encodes CASSFLFRGQGGASSLPQHF.

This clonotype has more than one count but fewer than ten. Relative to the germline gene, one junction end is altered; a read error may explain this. The CDR3 reads CASSSWPGAEGGERFF. For the CDR3, the DNA is TGTGCCAGCAGCTCCTGGCCTGGGGCGGAGGGGGGTGAGCGGTTCTTC. The chain recombines TRBV7-9 with TRBJ2-1; D tentatively fits TRBD1 or TRBD2 (6 bases each). The CDR3 extends over 16 amino acids. CDR1 is SEHNR, CDR2 FQNEAQ, per germline (reference sequence).

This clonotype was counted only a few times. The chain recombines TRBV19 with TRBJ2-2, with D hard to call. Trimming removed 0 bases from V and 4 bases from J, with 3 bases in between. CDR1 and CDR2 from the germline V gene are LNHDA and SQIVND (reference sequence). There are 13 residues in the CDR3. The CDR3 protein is CASSIEATGELFF. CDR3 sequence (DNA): TGTGCCAGTAGTATAGAGGCCACCGGGGAGCTGTTTTTT.

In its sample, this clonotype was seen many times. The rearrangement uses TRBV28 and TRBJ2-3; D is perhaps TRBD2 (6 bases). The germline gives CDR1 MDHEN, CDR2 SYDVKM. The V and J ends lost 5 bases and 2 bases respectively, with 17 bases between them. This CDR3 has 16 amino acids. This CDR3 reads CASSRGRAGFTDTQYF. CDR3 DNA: TGTGCCAGCAGTCGAGGAAGGGCGGGATTCACAGATACGCAGTATTTT. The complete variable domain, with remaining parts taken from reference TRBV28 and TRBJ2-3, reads DVKVTQSSRYLVKRTGEKVFLECVQDMDHENMFWYRQDPGLGLRLIYFSYDVKMKEKGDIPEGYSVSREKKERFSLILESASTNQTSMYLCASSRGRAGFTDTQYFGPGTRLTVL.

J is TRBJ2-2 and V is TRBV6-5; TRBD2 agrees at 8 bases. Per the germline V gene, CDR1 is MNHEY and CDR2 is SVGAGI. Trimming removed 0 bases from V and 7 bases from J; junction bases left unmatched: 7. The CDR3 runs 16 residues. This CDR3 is CASSYSEGLEVGELFF. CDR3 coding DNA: TGTGCCAGCAGTTACTCCGAGGGACTAGAAGTCGGGGAGCTGTTTTTT.

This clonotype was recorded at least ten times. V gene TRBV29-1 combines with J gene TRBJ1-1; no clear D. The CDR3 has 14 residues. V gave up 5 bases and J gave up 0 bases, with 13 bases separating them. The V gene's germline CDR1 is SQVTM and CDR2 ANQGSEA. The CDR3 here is CSVPAGVMNTEAFF. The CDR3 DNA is TGCAGCGTTCCCGCGGGCGTAATGAACACTGAAGCTTTCTTT.

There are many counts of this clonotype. This CDR3 is CASSYYSGYQPQHF. In DNA form, the CDR3 reads TGTGCCAGCAGTTATTATTCGGGATATCAGCCCCAGCATTTT. The chain carries TRBV6-2 or TRBV6-3 and TRBJ1-5; no clear D. The CDR3 totals 14 residues. The ends were cut back, 3 bases at V and 5 bases at J, with 11 bases in the middle. In germline, CDR1 is MNHEY, CDR2 SVGEGT.

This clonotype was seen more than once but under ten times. CDR3 bases: TGTGCCAACCCGACCGCGTCTCTTTTTAGGTTCGTTTATGAGCAGTTCTTC. Translated: CANPTASLFRFVYEQFF. This chain links TRBV7-6 with TRBJ2-1; D not resolved. The CDR3 covers 17 residues. Deletions cut 10 bases from V and 8 bases from J, with 30 bases between. The V gene's germline CDR1 is SGHVS and CDR2 FNYEAQ. Full variable domain (remainder filled in from reference TRBV7-6 and TRBJ2-1): GAGVSQSPRYKVTKRGQDVALRCDPISGHVSLYWYRQALGQGPEFLTYFNYEAQQDKSGLPNDRFSAERPEGSISTLTIQRTEQRDSAMYRCANPTASLFRFVYEQFFGPGTRLTVL.

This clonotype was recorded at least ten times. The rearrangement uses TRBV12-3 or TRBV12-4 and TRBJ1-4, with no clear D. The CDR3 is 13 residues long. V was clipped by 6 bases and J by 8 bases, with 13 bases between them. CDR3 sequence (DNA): TGTGCCAGCAGCCCTTCCAGCCTGGAAAAACTGTTTTTT. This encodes CASSPSSLEKLFF.

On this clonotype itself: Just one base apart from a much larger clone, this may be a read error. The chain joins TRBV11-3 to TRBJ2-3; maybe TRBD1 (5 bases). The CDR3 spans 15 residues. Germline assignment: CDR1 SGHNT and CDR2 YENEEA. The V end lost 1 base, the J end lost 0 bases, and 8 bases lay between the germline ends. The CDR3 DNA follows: TGTGCCAGCAGCTTAGGACAGTCTAGCACAGATACGCAGTATTTT. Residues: CASSLGQSSTDTQYF.

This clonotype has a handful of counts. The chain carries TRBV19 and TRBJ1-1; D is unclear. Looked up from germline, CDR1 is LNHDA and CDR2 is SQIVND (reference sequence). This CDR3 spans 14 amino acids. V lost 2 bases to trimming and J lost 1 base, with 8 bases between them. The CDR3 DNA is TGTGCCAGTAGTATATTGCCGCGGAACACTGAAGCTTTCTTT. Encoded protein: CASSILPRNTEAFF.

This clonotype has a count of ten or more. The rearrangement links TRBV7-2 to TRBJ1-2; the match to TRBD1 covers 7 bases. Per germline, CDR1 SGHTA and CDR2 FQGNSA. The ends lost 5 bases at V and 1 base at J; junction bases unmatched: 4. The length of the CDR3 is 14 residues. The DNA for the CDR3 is TGTGCCAGCAGCCGGGACAGCCTTAACTATGGCTACACCTTC. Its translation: CASSRDSLNYGYTF. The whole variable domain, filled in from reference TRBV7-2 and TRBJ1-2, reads GAGVSQSPSNKVTEKGKDVELRCDPISGHTALYWYRQSLGQGLEFLIYFQGNSAPDKSGLPSDRFSAERTGGSVSTLTIQRTQQEDSAVYLCASSRDSLNYGYTFGSGTRLTVV.

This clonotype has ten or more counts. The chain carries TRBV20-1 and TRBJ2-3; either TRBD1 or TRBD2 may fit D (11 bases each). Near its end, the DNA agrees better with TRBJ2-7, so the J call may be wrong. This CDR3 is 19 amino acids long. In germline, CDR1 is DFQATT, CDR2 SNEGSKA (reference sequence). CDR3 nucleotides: TGCAGTGCTAGAGGACGGGACAGGGGGACTAGCGGAACCTCCTACGAGCAGTACTTC. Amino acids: CSARGRDRGTSGTSYEQYF.

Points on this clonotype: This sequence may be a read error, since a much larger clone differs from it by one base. DNA of the CDR3: TGTGCCAGCAGTCCTCACTACAGGGCCAGACGAGAGTCCCAAGAGACCCAGTACTTC. This sequence encodes CASSPHYRARRESQETQYF. The V call is TRBV2, the J call TRBJ2-5; D perhaps matches TRBD1 (6 bases). V was shortened by 5 bases and J by 1 base, with 26 bases between the two germline ends. The CDR3 consists of 19 residues. The germline V gene has CDR1 SNHLY and CDR2 FYNNEI.

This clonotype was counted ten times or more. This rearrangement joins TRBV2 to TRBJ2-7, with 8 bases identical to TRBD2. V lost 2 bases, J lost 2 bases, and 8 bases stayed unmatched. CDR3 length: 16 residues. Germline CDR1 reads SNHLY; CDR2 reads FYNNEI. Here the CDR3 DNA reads TGTGCCAGCAGTGAACTCGTTAGCGGGAAGACCTACGAGCAGTACTTC. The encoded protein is CASSELVSGKTYEQYF.